These T cell receptor beta chains were read from a single sample in a study of cytomegalovirus exposure and HLA in healthy donors. The method was immunoSEQ multiplex PCR; TCRdb's version includes in-frame clones alone and lacks a portion of them. The table has some 130,000 clones, 75% to 85% seen once. Sequencing was carried out using PBMCs. The receptors here all came from a male donor in good health and CMV-seronegative. Both conserved end residues are part of each CDR3.

CASSDEPAGGTEAFF TRBV6-4
CASSSLGREDPKNIQYF TRBV19
CASSSLGLLAGGSTDTQYF TRBV7-2
CAIRPRGNRGGYTF TRBV10-3
CASSEFGTFTQLPQPQHF TRBV27
CASSSTSGGPNTGELFF TRBV11-3
CASSPSFPNSYEQYF TRBV11-2
CAISGGLAGAETQYF TRBV10-3
CASSTRDKNTEAFF TRBV9
CASGLQVSTNEKLFF TRBV12-5
CAWRPRDRGYEQYF TRBV30
CASSGPRYGYTF TRBV10-2
CASSGLGLNEQFF TRBV25-1
CASSLEGFLTGNTEAFF TRBV7-6
CASSLAGTVSGELFF TRBV7-8
CASSLLTYRGDSQPQHF TRBV7-2
CASSLSGRGGDTQYF TRBV5-4
CASSQDARGNYEQYF TRBV4-3
CATSIRLTRSSPGTYNSPLHF TRBV15
CASSFGTVTSYEQYF TRBV7-2
CASSASTGWGEQYF TRBV7-2
CASSFGQGVGYTF TRBV28
CASSPRQGAGANVLTF TRBV14
CASSAGTGTDTQYF TRBV7-6
CASSQGQAGGAFF TRBV4-2
CAISGTDTGNTIYF TRBV10-3
CASSPQGAQETQYF TRBV5-1
CASSTTWAGDNEQFF TRBV19
CASSFGTDYGYTF TRBV5-1
CASSLGPGLAEETQYF TRBV11-2
CASSLATGAHTF TRBV7-9
CASSIIIFRGSSGANVLTF TRBV19
CASSGRAKNEQFF TRBV5-4
CASSVGTSGAYEQYF TRBV6-1
CASSITAFATNEKLFF TRBV19
CASSFRGGQPQHF TRBV4-2
CASSFRDTQYF TRBV28
CASSYGGTGVNEQYF TRBV6-5
CASSGGREHTGELFF TRBV6-5
CASSPGGLNNEQFF TRBV5-1
CASSTSLATGTREETQYF TRBV19
CASSLGGQGASTEAFF TRBV7-2